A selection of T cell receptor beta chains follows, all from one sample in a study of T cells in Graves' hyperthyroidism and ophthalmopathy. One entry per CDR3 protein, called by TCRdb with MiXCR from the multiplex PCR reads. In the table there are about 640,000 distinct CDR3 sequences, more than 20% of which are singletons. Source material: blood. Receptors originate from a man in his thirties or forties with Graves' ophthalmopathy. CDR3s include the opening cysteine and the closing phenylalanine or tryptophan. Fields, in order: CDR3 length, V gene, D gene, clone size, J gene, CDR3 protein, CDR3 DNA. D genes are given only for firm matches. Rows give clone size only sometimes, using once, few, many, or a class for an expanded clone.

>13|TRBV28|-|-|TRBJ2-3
CASSLTEADTQYF
TGTGCCAGCAGTTTAACAGAGGCAGATACGCAGTATTTT
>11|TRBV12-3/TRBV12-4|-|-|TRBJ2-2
CASTRNGELFF
TGTGCCAGCACCCGGAACGGGGAGCTGTTTTTT
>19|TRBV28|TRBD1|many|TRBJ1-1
CASSSYGLGNRGRGTEAFF
TGTGCCAGCAGCTCGTACGGGCTTGGGAACAGGGGGCGCGGGACTGAAGCTTTCTTT
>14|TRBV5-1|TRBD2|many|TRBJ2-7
CASRILAGAYEQYF
TGCGCCAGCAGGATCCTAGCGGGAGCCTACGAGCAGTACTTC
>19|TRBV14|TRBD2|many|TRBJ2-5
CASSPGLAEASHLKETQYF
TGTGCCAGCAGCCCGGGACTAGCGGAAGCCTCCCACCTGAAAGAGACCCAGTACTTC
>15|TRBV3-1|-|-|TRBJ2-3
CASSQDGLNTDTQYF
TGTGCCAGCAGCCAAGATGGACTGAATACAGATACGCAGTATTTT
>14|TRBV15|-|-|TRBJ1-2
CATSRDMDNYGYTF
TGTGCCACCAGCAGAGATATGGATAACTATGGCTACACCTTC
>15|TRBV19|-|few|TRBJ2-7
CASVKVAGGPYEQYF
TGTGCCAGTGTGAAAGTGGCTGGGGGTCCCTACGAGCAGTACTTC
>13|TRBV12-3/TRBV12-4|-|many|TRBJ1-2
CATPLREGYGYTF
TGTGCCACTCCCCTCCGTGAGGGCTATGGCTACACCTTC
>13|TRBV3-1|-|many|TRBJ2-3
CASSQDRADTQYF
TGTGCCAGCAGCCAAGATCGAGCAGATACGCAGTATTTT
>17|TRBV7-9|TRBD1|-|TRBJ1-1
CASSLSTGLGWNTEAFF
TGTGCCAGCAGCTTATCGACAGGGTTGGGATGGAACACTGAAGCTTTCTTT
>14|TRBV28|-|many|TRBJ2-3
CASSYQRSTDTQYF
TGTGCCAGCAGTTATCAACGGAGCACAGATACGCAGTATTTT
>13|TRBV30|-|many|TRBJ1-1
CAWALALNTEAFF
TGTGCCTGGGCCCTCGCTTTGAACACTGAAGCTTTCTTT
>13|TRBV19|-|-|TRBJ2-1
CASSVLLYNEQFF
TGTGCCAGTAGTGTTTTGCTATACAATGAGCAGTTCTTC
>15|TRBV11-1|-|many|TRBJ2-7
CASSKTGTGVAEQYF
TGTGCCAGCAGCAAAACCGGGACGGGCGTAGCCGAGCAGTACTTC
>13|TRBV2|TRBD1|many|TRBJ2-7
CASRIGQAYEQYF
TGTGCCAGCAGAATAGGACAGGCCTACGAGCAGTACTTC
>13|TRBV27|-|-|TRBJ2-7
CASRGGTSYEQYF
TGTGCCAGCAGAGGAGGGACCAGCTACGAGCAGTACTTC
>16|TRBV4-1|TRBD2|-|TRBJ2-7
CASSQVRAGASYEQYF
TGCGCCAGCAGCCAAGTGAGAGCGGGAGCCTCCTACGAGCAGTACTTC
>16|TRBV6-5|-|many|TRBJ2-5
CASSYEGSPDEETQYF
TGTGCCAGCAGTTACGAGGGTAGCCCCGATGAGGAGACCCAGTACTTC
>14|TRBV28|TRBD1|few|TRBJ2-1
CASSSSDRANEQFF
TGTGCCAGCAGTTCCTCAGACAGGGCCAATGAGCAGTTCTTC
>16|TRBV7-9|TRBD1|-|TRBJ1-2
CASSIGTGSIIHGYTF
TGTGCCAGCAGCATCGGGACAGGGAGTATAATCCATGGCTACACCTTC
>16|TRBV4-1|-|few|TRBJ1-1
CASSQPRGGLNTEAFF
TGCGCCAGCAGCCAACCCCGCGGAGGGTTGAACACTGAAGCTTTCTTT
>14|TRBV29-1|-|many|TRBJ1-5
CSVAFAGVDQPQHF
TGCAGCGTTGCCTTCGCGGGAGTAGATCAGCCCCAGCATTTT
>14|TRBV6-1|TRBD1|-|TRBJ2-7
CASRIPGQGYEQYF
TGTGCCAGCAGAATTCCGGGACAGGGCTACGAGCAGTACTTC
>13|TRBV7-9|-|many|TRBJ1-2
CASSLRVGDGYTF
TGTGCCAGCAGCTTAAGGGTCGGGGATGGCTACACCTTC
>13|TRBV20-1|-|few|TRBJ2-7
CSAAGPGANEQYF
TGCAGTGCAGCCGGGCCTGGAGCCAACGAGCAGTACTTC
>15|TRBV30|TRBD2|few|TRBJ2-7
CAWNPPSGSSYEQYF
TGTGCCTGGAATCCCCCTAGCGGGAGCTCCTACGAGCAGTACTTC